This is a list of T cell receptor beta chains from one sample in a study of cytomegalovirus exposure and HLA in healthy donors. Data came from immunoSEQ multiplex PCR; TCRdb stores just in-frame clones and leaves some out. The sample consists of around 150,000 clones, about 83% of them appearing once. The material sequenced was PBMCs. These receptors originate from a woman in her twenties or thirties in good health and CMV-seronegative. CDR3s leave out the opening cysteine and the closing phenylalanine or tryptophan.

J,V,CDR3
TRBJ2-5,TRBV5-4,ASSPRGETQY
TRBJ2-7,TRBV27,ASGSGTTIAVLRRY
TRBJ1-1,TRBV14,ASSLSLNTEAF
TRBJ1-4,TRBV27,ASRVQGGGEKLF
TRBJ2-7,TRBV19,ASSTTGPLSYEQY
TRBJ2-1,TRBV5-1,ASSSGLAGGGYEQF
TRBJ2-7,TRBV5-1,ASSLDGYEQY
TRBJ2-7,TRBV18,ASSMTGYEQY
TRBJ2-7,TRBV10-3,AIRVGAGAYEQY
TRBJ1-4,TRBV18,ASSIRDRDEKLF
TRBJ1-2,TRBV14,ASSQGSGQPT
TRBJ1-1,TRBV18,ASSLGQGESEAF
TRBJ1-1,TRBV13,ASSRNRQGVFGDTEAF
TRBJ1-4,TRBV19,ASRLGRGHEKLF
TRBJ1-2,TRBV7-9,ASSSWTGDYYGYT
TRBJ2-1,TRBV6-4,ASSVLAGGQGSEQF
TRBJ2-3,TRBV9,ASSSDLDTQY
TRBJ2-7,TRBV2,ASSAISEGSYEQY
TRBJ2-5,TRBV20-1,SASVQETQY
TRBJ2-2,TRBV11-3,ASSASPLSNTGELF
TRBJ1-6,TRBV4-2,ASSQVLLNSPLH
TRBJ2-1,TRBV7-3,ASSNYGGLPQF
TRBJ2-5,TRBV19,ASSTRWGGGSLQETQY
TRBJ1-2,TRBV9,ASSVGGGNYGYT
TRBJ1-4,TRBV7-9,ASTQSFWDRGEKLF
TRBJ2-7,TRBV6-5,ASTKTGSTAKY
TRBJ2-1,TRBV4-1,ASSSPRYQF
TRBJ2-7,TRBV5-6,ASSLQDRGGYEQY
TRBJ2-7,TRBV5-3,ARRFLDSGYEQY
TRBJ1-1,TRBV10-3,AISEDRGEAF
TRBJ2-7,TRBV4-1,ASSQVGGGLRFSYEQY